This T cell receptor (beta chain) was recovered during a study of blood T cell repertoires in COVID-19. Trimming stripped 4 bases from V and 7 bases from J, with 14 bases between. CDR3 size: 14 residues. The V gene's germline CDR1 is LGHDT and CDR2 YNNKEL (reference sequence). The data were produced by immunoSEQ multiplex PCR, yet TCRdb's version contains in-frame clones alone and is incomplete. The repertoire has roughly 150,000 clones, 70% to 90% of them found once; the top ten carry about 5%. The V call is TRBV3-1 (or the pseudogene TRBV3-2), the J call TRBJ1-5, with unresolved D. The receptor comes from a human donor in a cohort sampled during active COVID-19. The sequencing sample was made of peripheral blood. CDR3 bases: TGTGCCAGCAGCCCTACCTCTAGCGGGCAGCCCCAGCATTTT. It specifies CASSPTSSGQPQHF.